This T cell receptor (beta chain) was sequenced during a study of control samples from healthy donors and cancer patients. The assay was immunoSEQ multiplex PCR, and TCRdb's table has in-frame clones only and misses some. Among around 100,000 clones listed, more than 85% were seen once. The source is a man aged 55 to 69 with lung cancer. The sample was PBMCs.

The CDR3 nucleotides read TGTGCCTGGAGTGTCGCAGGGGGCCGTGGCAATCAGCCCCAGCATTTT. Protein sequence: CAWSVAGGRGNQPQHF. The chain joins TRBV30 to TRBJ1-5; TRBD1 matches 8 bases. Germline assignment: CDR1 GTSNPN and CDR2 SVGIG (reference sequence). The CDR3 is made up of 16 amino acids. The J segment lost 2 bases and the V segment lost 0 bases, leaving 6 bases of the junction unmatched.